The clone carrying this T cell receptor (beta chain) was observed a few times. Its antigen is not identified. Both TRBC1 and TRBC2 were covered by a beta constant-region primer of two equimolar oligonucleotides. Ligation attached a single-stranded oligonucleotide with a 12-nucleotide UMI and the SP2 primer to the cDNA 3' end. TCRdb itself ran the UMI-ligation and nested PCR reads through MiXCR, one entry per CDR3 protein. The top ten clones hold roughly 0.14% of a sample with 120,000 to 150,000 distinct CDR3 sequences, around 15% of them seen once. The CDR3 has 14 amino acids. Trimming took 7 bases from V and 8 from J, leaving 18 bases between them. The germline V gene has CDR1 SEHNR and CDR2 FQNEAQ (reference sequence). These data originate in a study of naive and memory T cell subsets. Study-wide points: Between naive and memory subsets, TCR abundance power law exponents differed.

From the second PCR step, alpha and beta chains were amplified apart. CMV status came from CD4+ T cell IFNgamma after overnight CMV lysate stimulation of fresh PBMCs. This chain links TRBV7-9 with TRBJ2-4; TRBD2 is a possible D gene (5 bases). Sample: naive CD4+ T cells from blood. The receptor was isolated from a human donor in good health. This CDR3 reads CASTPPGSGYIQYF. The CDR3, as DNA: TGTGCCAGCACCCCCCCGGGATCGGGTTACATTCAGTACTTC. The variable domain in full, completed from reference TRBV7-9 and TRBJ2-4, reads DTGVSQNPRHKITKRGQNVTFRCDPISEHNRLYWYRQTLGQGPEFLTYFQNEAQLEKSRLLSDRFSAERPKGSFSTLEIQRTEQGDSAMYLCASTPPGSGYIQYFGAGTRLSVL.